The TCR beta chain under discussion was sequenced for a study of blood T cell repertoires in COVID-19. Background on the study: COVID-19 samples collected from the United States, Italy and Spain covered acute and convalescent phases. Sample material is recorded as cDNA or gDNA derived from T cells, B-cell-depleted T cells, or PBMCs.

Per the authors' pipeline: Researchers report that nucleated cell counts were estimated from reference gene primer amplification. Sequencing used immunoSEQ multiplex PCR; TCRdb keeps in-frame clones, though not all of them. That table supplies the V and J calls and clone size; D and trimming were determined from the DNA. Of more than 150,000 clones listed, about 80% were seen once; the top ten hold 0.45% to 0.6%. Sample: peripheral blood. This clonotype was sampled from a man aged 55 to 70 with acute or convalescent COVID-19.

The CDR3 DNA sequence: TGCGCCAGCACCGCTTACCCGGGAGCGACGAGGGAGCAGTACTTC. This codes for CASTAYPGATREQYF. V usage is TRBV5-1 and J usage is TRBJ2-7, with D possibly matching TRBD2 (6 bases). Germline assignment: CDR1 SGHRS and CDR2 YFSETQ. The CDR3 is 15 residues long. V was shortened by 6 bases and J by 7 bases, with 23 bases between the two germline ends. Complete variable domain (other parts from reference TRBV5-1 and TRBJ2-7): KAGVTQTPRYLIKTRGQQVTLSCSPISGHRSVSWYQQTPGQGLQFLFEYFSETQRNKGNFPGRFSGRQFSNSRSEMNVSTLELGDSALYLCASTAYPGATREQYFGPGTRLTVT.